The 3 T cell receptor beta chains below come from one sample, sequenced in a study of beta chain features in type 1 diabetes. Findings and caveats of the study: The study found moderately but significantly shorter TCRB CDR3s in all four CD4+ subsets of Type 1 diabetes patients.

The sequenced template was cDNA made from the entire isolated RNA. Profiled with immunoSEQ multiplex PCR; TCRdb holds only in-frame clones, not every one. The sample lists around 300,000 clones, 15% occurring once. Antigens of these TCRs are unknown. Sample: naive CD4+ T cells from blood. Receptors were obtained from a man aged 18-30 years with type 1 diabetes.

The J gene is TRBJ1-2, the V gene TRBV7-2, with D unclear. Trimming took 3 bases from V and 2 from J, leaving 10 bases between them. Germline V gene lookup returns CDR1 SGHTA and CDR2 FQGNSA. There are 14 residues in the CDR3. The CDR3 coding sequence is TGTGCCAGCAGCTTCCTGACACAAAACTATGGCTACACCTTC. This gives the protein CASSFLTQNYGYTF.

There are a few counts of this clone. The V gene is TRBV27, the J gene TRBJ2-3; 9 bases agree with TRBD2. CDR3 length equals 14 residues. With 8 bases clipped from V and 3 bases from J, the junction kept 6 bases outside the gene matches. In germline, CDR1 is MNHEY, CDR2 SMNVEV (reference sequence). The CDR3 coding sequence is TGTGCCAGCCGCCTTAGCGGGGGAACAGATACGCAGTATTTT. The encoded protein is CASRLSGGTDTQYF.

The rearrangement uses TRBV19 and TRBJ1-5; D may be TRBD1 (6 bases). Trimming took off 1 base at V and 3 bases at J, with 16 bases between the two ends. There are 17 residues in the CDR3. Looked up from germline, CDR1 is LNHDA and CDR2 is SQIVND (reference sequence). The chain's CDR3 is CASSIALNRVNNQPQHF. For the CDR3, the DNA is TGTGCCAGTAGTATAGCCCTTAACAGGGTAAACAATCAGCCCCAGCATTTT. Drawing the rest from reference TRBV19 and TRBJ1-5, the complete variable domain is DGGITQSPKYLFRKEGQNVTLSCEQNLNHDAMYWYRQDPGQGLRLIYYSQIVNDFQKGDIAEGYSVSREKKESFPLTVTSAQKNPTAFYLCASSIALNRVNNQPQHFGDGTRLSIL.